This is a list of T cell receptor beta chains from one sample in a study of T cells after yellow fever vaccination. One entry per CDR3 protein results from TCRdb running MiXCR on the 5' RACE reads. The repertoire holds just under 600,000 distinct CDR3 sequences, with roughly 13% as singletons. The sequenced sample was PBMCs, obtained on the day of the yellow fever booster vaccination. The source is a man in his thirties or forties who received the YFV17D yellow fever vaccine. CDR3s include the opening cysteine and the closing phenylalanine or tryptophan. Size is stated for part of the rows, as once, few or many counts, or as a class when the clone is expanded.

clone_size,v_call,cdr3_aa
few,TRBV6-1,CASIMSTEAFF
.,TRBV3-1,CASSRSGSVSYEQYF
few,TRBV20-1,CSARDNGREQFF
.,TRBV29-1,CSVCPGSTDTQYF
few,TRBV7-2,CASSYRGSGTEAFF
.,TRBV7-9,CASSSRLGSADTQYF
many,TRBV12-3/TRBV12-4,CARPGLAGKGYEQYF
.,TRBV12-3/TRBV12-4,CASSPFVGSTEAFF
.,TRBV12-3/TRBV12-4,CASTVGPGGPEAFF
many,TRBV5-5,CASSFGGGDQPQHF
few,TRBV20-1,CSARAGGDLGTEAFF
many,TRBV24-1,CATSDPFLAGGPNEQFF
.,TRBV12-3/TRBV12-4,CASSNSRDIYSYEQYF
.,TRBV7-8,CASSSSIYTGELFF
.,TRBV29-1,CSPRGPTDEQFF
.,TRBV9,CASSVGGPMGEQYF